These 6 T cell receptor beta chains were all obtained from the same sample, sequenced in a study of T cell changes during pregnancy in multiple sclerosis (dated by TCRdb to between 2018 and 2021). To prepare the library, the immunoSEQ multiplex PCR assay was applied. The immuneACCESS repertoire file appears here via TCRdb, limited to in-frame rearrangements. These files lack a portion of the clones; in checked studies, under half of the deficit traces to unresolved V genes, and the cause of the others is not known. In this sample the table shows under 50,000 clones, more than 85% of which occur a single time. The ten largest clones take up approximately 6% of the sample. Sample: CD8+ T cells from peripheral blood mononuclear cells, taken in the first trimester of pregnancy. The receptors were gathered from a female donor with multiple sclerosis, enrolled in a pregnancy study.

This chain joins TRBV19 and TRBJ1-1, with D perhaps TRBD1 (5 bases). The V and J ends lost 5 bases and 11 bases respectively, with 24 bases between them. The CDR3 runs to 15 residues. Germline V CDR1 and CDR2: LNHDA, SQIVND (reference sequence). The CDR3 bases are TGTGCCAGTAGTGGACCCTTTACCGCCCCCTGGGGCGCTTTCTTT. This translates into CASSGPFTAPWGAFF.

This chain links TRBV27 with TRBJ1-5; TRBD1 is a possible D gene (5 bases). The length of the CDR3 is 14 residues. Germline CDR1 reads MNHEY; CDR2 reads SMNVEV (reference sequence). V gave up 8 bases and J gave up 0 bases, with 11 bases separating them. CDR3 amino acids: CASSWGGSNQPQHF. The DNA for the CDR3 is TGTGCCAGCTCATGGGGGGGTAGCAATCAGCCCCAGCATTTT.

The chain has TRBV28 and TRBJ1-1; D is possibly TRBD1 (5 bases). The CDR3 loop spans 13 amino acids. CDR1 is MDHEN, CDR2 SYDVKM, per germline. V dropped 3 bases and J dropped 1 base, with 6 bases sitting between them. Written as DNA, the CDR3 is TGTGCCAGCAGTTTTACAGGGAACACTGAAGCTTTCTTT. It codes for CASSFTGNTEAFF.

The chain has TRBV27 and TRBJ1-6; D remains ambiguous. This CDR3 comprises 15 residues. V lost 3 bases and J lost 9, with 15 bases in between. In germline, CDR1 is MNHEY, CDR2 SMNVEV (reference sequence). The CDR3 region has the DNA TGTGCCAGCAGTTTCGCCCCAGAGGTGTCTTCACCCCTCCACTTT. Protein: CASSFAPEVSSPLHF.

V and J are TRBV18 and TRBJ2-1, with D hard to call. CDR1 is KGHSH and CDR2 is LQKENI in the germline V gene. V lost 3 bases and J lost 7, with 7 bases in between. The CDR3 covers 12 residues. CDR3 residues: CASSPAQNEQFF. CDR3 DNA sequence: TGTGCCAGCTCACCCGCCCAGAATGAGCAGTTCTTC.

The chain recombines TRBV2 with TRBJ2-2, with unresolved D. The V end was cut by 9 bases, the J end by 4 bases, with 6 bases between. The CDR3 runs 11 residues. Germline CDR1 SNHLY, CDR2 FYNNEI. This chain's CDR3 is CASLSTGELFF. The CDR3 bases are TGTGCCAGTCTATCCACCGGGGAGCTGTTTTTT. Full variable domain (remainder filled in from reference TRBV2 and TRBJ2-2): EPEVTQTPSHQVTQMGQEVILRCVPISNHLYFYWYRQILGQKVEFLVSFYNNEISEKSEIFDDQFSVERPDGSNFTLKIRSTKLEDSAMYFCASLSTGELFFGEGSRLTVL.